This T cell receptor beta chain was retrieved from a study of identical twins. General study points: Fewer insertions characterized abundant cord blood beta clonotypes, whereas memory repertoires showed none.

The donors were all healthy and Caucasian. Deletions cut 4 bases from V and 4 bases from J, with 18 bases between. CDR1 SGHTA and CDR2 FQGTGA come from the germline V gene. This CDR3 is 16 amino acids long. This clonotype was recorded at least ten times. The antigen is unknown. TCRdb passed the 5' RACE reads through MiXCR, listing each CDR3 protein once. The sample has a few hundred thousand distinct CDR3 sequences, approximately 10% seen once. The sample was also linked to a second study, of yellow fever vaccine responses in identical twins. Per that paper: Twins' vaccine T cell response reportedly gave the appearance of partial convergence and partial personalization.

Source material: PBMCs. This rearrangement joins TRBV7-3 to TRBJ2-3; perhaps TRBD1 as D (5 bases). The origin of this receptor is a woman between 18 and 29 years old in good health. CDR3 residues: CASSSQGRTWADTQYF. In DNA, the CDR3 is TGTGCCAGCAGCTCCCAGGGCAGGACCTGGGCAGATACGCAGTATTTT.